The 12 T cell receptor beta chains given below trace back to one sample, sequenced in a study of cytomegalovirus exposure and HLA in healthy donors. Data came from immunoSEQ multiplex PCR; TCRdb stores just in-frame clones and leaves some out. Of more than 95,000 clones listed, 85% to 90% are singletons. Sequencing input: PBMCs. The receptor source for this set is a woman between 18 and 30 years old in good health and CMV-seropositive.

The rearrangement uses TRBV6-1 and TRBJ2-1; 7 bases match TRBD1. The germline CDR1 and CDR2 sequences are MNHNS and SASEGT. The ends lost 10 bases at V and 7 bases at J; junction bases unmatched: 10. The CDR3 extends over 13 amino acids. The DNA of the CDR3 is TGTGCCATCGGACAGGAGAGTCAAAATGAGCAGTTCTTC. Protein: CAIGQESQNEQFF.

This sequence joins TRBV10-3 and TRBJ2-4; tentative D call: TRBD1 (5 bases). The CDR3 covers 15 residues. The V gene lost 10 bases and the J gene lost 7 bases, with 23 bases spanning the gap. CDR1 is ENHRY, CDR2 SYGVKD, per germline. For the CDR3, the DNA is TGTGCCACAAGAGACAATCAGGGCGACCCCAACATTCAGTACTTC. Its translation is CATRDNQGDPNIQYF.

The chain employs TRBV7-2 and TRBJ2-7; 10 nucleotides align to TRBD1. The trim removed 6 bases at V and 6 bases at J, leaving 17 bases unmatched. This CDR3 has 17 amino acids. The germline V gene encodes CDR1 SGHTA and CDR2 FQGNSA. The CDR3: CASRLRDRGGLMAEQYF. The DNA of the CDR3 is TGTGCCAGCAGGCTCCGGGACAGGGGCGGGTTAATGGCCGAGCAGTACTTC.

The V and J genes are TRBV6-5 and TRBJ2-1; D may be TRBD2 (5 bases). The V gene lost 7 bases and the J gene lost 6 bases, with 10 bases spanning the gap. CDR3 length: 12 residues. Germline CDR1 reads MNHEY; CDR2 reads SVGAGI. This CDR3 is CASTGYFNEQFF. The CDR3 DNA reads as TGTGCCAGCACGGGGTACTTCAATGAGCAGTTCTTC.

The chain carries TRBV28 and TRBJ1-5, with D maybe TRBD1 (5 bases). The germline V and J ends were trimmed by 3 bases and 5 bases, with 11 bases remaining between them. The germline CDR1 and CDR2 sequences are MDHEN and SYDVKM. The CDR3 contains 14 residues. CDR3 amino acids: CASSFAGIDQPQHF. The CDR3 DNA follows: TGTGCCAGCAGTTTTGCAGGGATCGATCAGCCCCAGCATTTT.

V and J are TRBV28 and TRBJ2-3, with TRBD2 matching over 13 bases. Germline CDR1 and CDR2: MDHEN and SYDVKM. With 6 bases clipped from V and 1 base from J, the junction kept 10 bases outside the gene matches. CDR3 length: 18 residues. The CDR3 region has the DNA TGTGCCAGCAGACCTGGAGGACTAGCGGGGGTAGGCACAGATACGCAGTATTTT. This translates into CASRPGGLAGVGTDTQYF.

The chain uses TRBV4-2 and TRBJ1-1; D is unclear. Trimming removed 8 bases from V and 1 base from J, with 8 bases in between. The CDR3 loop spans 12 amino acids. Per germline, CDR1 LGHNA and CDR2 YNFKEQ. CDR3 residues: CASGPGNTEAFF. CDR3 coding DNA: TGTGCCAGCGGGCCTGGGAACACTGAAGCTTTCTTT.

The rearrangement links TRBV5-1 to TRBJ2-2, with 9 positions matching TRBD1. CDR3 length: 14 residues. V was clipped by 4 bases and J by 5 bases; unmatched bases: 3. Germline CDR1 reads SGHRS; CDR2 reads YFSETQ. The DNA of the CDR3 is TGCGCCAGCAGCAGGGACAGGGTAACCGGGGAGCTGTTTTTT. Protein product: CASSRDRVTGELFF.

The chain uses TRBV18 and TRBJ1-4; TRBD1 agrees at 7 bases. Germline loops: CDR1 KGHSH, CDR2 LQKENI. V shed 6 bases, J shed 11 bases, and the junction held 15 bases outside the gene matches. This CDR3 is built from 15 residues. CDR3 nucleotides: TGTGCCAGCTCGCGACGGGACAGAGGTGGCCGGAAACTGTTTTTT. The encoded protein is CASSRRDRGGRKLFF.

This chain links TRBV5-5 with TRBJ2-4; no reliable D call. CDR1 is SGHKS and CDR2 is YYEKEE in the germline V gene (reference sequence). V lost 3 bases, J lost 1 base, and 5 bases lay in between. This CDR3 region has 13 residues. Written as DNA, the CDR3 is TGTGCCAGCAGCTACCGGGCCAAAAACATTCAGTACTTC. Amino acids: CASSYRAKNIQYF.

This clone was detected only once. The genes are TRBV7-2 and TRBJ2-5; D is perhaps TRBD2 (5 bases). The germline V gene has CDR1 SGHTA and CDR2 FQGNSA. The CDR3 totals 15 residues. Trimming left V 1 base short and J 1 base short, with 10 bases between. For the CDR3, the DNA is TGTGCCAGCAGCTTAGAACTAGATCTCCAAGAGACCCAGTACTTC. Its protein product is CASSLELDLQETQYF.

In its sample, this clone was seen once. The V and J genes are TRBV6-1 and TRBJ2-1; 10 bases line up with TRBD2. V lost 6 bases and J lost 4; bases outside the gene matches: 3. This CDR3 is 14 amino acids long. Germline CDR1 MNHNS, CDR2 SASEGT. CDR3 sequence: CASRGTSAYNEQFF. For the CDR3, the DNA is TGTGCCAGCAGGGGGACTAGCGCTTACAATGAGCAGTTCTTC.